This TCR beta chain was profiled in a study of blood T cells in healthy people across ages. A remark on this clonotype: What it binds is not known.

Each donor supplied roughly 10 milliliters of peripheral blood. A minimum of 6 micrograms of total RNA was extracted per sample. General observations from the study: With naive T cell percentage, TCR beta diversity showed a strong correlation.

A J-beta primer mix and a sample-barcoded 5' primer were used in a second PCR of roughly 6 to 11 cycles. All samples yielded 3 million or more CDR3-containing paired-end reads. Each CDR3 protein gets one entry after TCRdb re-called the 5' RACE reads with MiXCR. The sample holds approximately 1,700,000 distinct CDR3 sequences, about two fifths seen once. The CDR3 has 15 residues. CDR1 MGHRA and CDR2 YSYEKL come from the germline V gene. This sequence joins TRBV4-1 and TRBJ2-4, with a possible D match to TRBD2 (6 bases). Near its end, the DNA agrees better with TRBJ2-7, so the J call may be wrong. The material sequenced was blood. This clonotype was obtained from a human donor in good health. CDR3: CASSQFLLAAYEQYF. The CDR3 DNA reads as TGCGCCAGCAGCCAATTTTTACTAGCAGCCTACGAGCAGTACTTC.